The 29 T cell receptor beta chains listed next were all sequenced from one sample in a study of blood T cell repertoires in COVID-19. The protocol was immunoSEQ multiplex PCR, while the TCRdb copy is restricted to in-frame clones and leaves out a portion. Of under 200,000 clones in the sample, over 70% were seen once. The sample taken for sequencing was PBMCs or T cells enriched from blood (not recorded which). The receptors come from a woman aged 50 to 65 in a cohort exposed to, infected with or recovered from COVID-19 (not recorded which).

The rearrangement uses TRBV4-2 and TRBJ2-6; 9 bases fit TRBD2. V shed 1 base, J shed 0 bases, and the junction held 10 bases outside the gene matches. Germline CDR1 LGHNA, CDR2 YNFKEQ. The CDR3 loop spans 20 amino acids. The DNA for the CDR3 is TGTGCCAGCAGCCAAGTCGGGGTAGCGGGAGTCGTCTCTGGGGCCAACGTCCTGACTTTC. Translated: CASSQVGVAGVVSGANVLTF.

This chain connects TRBV9 to TRBJ2-2; TRBD2 matches 9 bases. The junction had 5 bases not matched to a gene; V was cut back by 1 base and J by 4 bases. The CDR3 spans 16 residues. CDR1 and CDR2 from the germline V gene are SGDLS and YYNGEE. The CDR3 DNA reads as TGTGCCAGCAGCGTAAGTAGCGGGAGAGTCACCGGGGAGCTGTTTTTT. As protein: CASSVSSGRVTGELFF.

V and J are TRBV5-1 and TRBJ2-7; D may be TRBD2 (6 bases). This CDR3 region has 13 residues. Trimming removed 5 bases at V and 7 bases at J, with 16 bases between. The germline V gene has CDR1 SGHRS and CDR2 YFSETQ. CDR3 nucleotides: TGCGCCAGCAGTGCGGCGGGGCTGAGGGAGCAGTACTTC. Translated: CASSAAGLREQYF.

The V gene is TRBV28, the J gene TRBJ2-7; D is ambiguous. Trimming took off 3 bases at V and 5 bases at J, with 14 bases between the two ends. Germline V gene sequence: CDR1 MDHEN, CDR2 SYDVKM. The CDR3 runs to 14 residues. The CDR3 is CASSFSVVGDEQYF. As DNA, the CDR3 is TGTGCCAGCAGTTTCTCAGTTGTTGGTGACGAGCAGTACTTC.

The chain has TRBV6-2 or TRBV6-3 and TRBJ2-7; D may be TRBD2 (5 bases). This CDR3 has 15 amino acids. Germline V lookup: CDR1 MNHEY, CDR2 SVGEGT. V was trimmed by 6 bases and J by 1 base, leaving 16 bases between them. DNA of the CDR3: TGTGCCAGCAGCCTCCCCCCAGGACTTTCCTACGAGCAGTACTTC. Translated: CASSLPPGLSYEQYF.

The rearrangement joins TRBV7-2 to TRBJ2-3; 10 nucleotides align to TRBD2. The CDR3 is 19 amino acids. Germline V gives CDR1 SGHTA, CDR2 FQGNSA. Trimming cost V 5 bases and J 2 bases; bases outside gene matches: 16. CDR3 loop: CASSHPPQLAGYPTDTQYF. The DNA of the CDR3 is TGTGCCAGCAGCCACCCCCCTCAACTAGCGGGGTACCCCACAGATACGCAGTATTTT.

This chain connects TRBV4-2 to TRBJ2-7, with TRBD2 identical over 8 bases. The CDR3 extends over 17 amino acids. Germline V gene sequence: CDR1 LGHNA, CDR2 YNFKEQ. The junction had 13 bases not matched to a gene; V was cut back by 1 base and J by 5 bases. The chain's CDR3 is CASSQVDLAGNINEQYF. For the CDR3, the DNA is TGTGCCAGCAGCCAAGTAGACCTAGCGGGTAATATCAACGAGCAGTACTTC.

The chain is built from TRBV4-1 and TRBJ1-4; tentative D call: TRBD1 (6 bases). The ends were cut back, 0 bases at V and 5 bases at J, with 16 bases in the middle. CDR3 length: 17 residues. Per germline, CDR1 MGHRA and CDR2 YSYEKL. The CDR3: CASSQDLSRGLNEKLFF. The CDR3 DNA is TGCGCCAGCAGCCAAGATCTCAGCAGGGGCCTAAATGAAAAACTGTTTTTT.

This clone was seen many times. The chain employs TRBV9 and TRBJ1-2; D gene ambiguous. V gave up 4 bases and J gave up 8 bases, with 15 bases separating them. Germline CDR1 and CDR2: SGDLS and YYNGEE. The CDR3 runs 13 residues. CDR3 loop: CASSLDTLGGYTF. The CDR3 DNA sequence: TGTGCCAGCAGCCTTGACACGCTTGGGGGCTACACCTTC.

The chain uses TRBV6-5 and TRBJ1-6, with 9 bases fitting TRBD1. The V gene's germline CDR1 is MNHEY and CDR2 SVGAGI. The length of the CDR3 is 14 residues. The V gene end was trimmed by 8 bases and the J gene end by 8 bases; junction bases not matched to a gene: 7. As DNA, the CDR3 is TGTGCCAGCGAATCGACAGGGGGAGATTCACCCCTCCACTTT. Residues: CASESTGGDSPLHF.

The rearrangement joins TRBV9 to TRBJ2-2; TRBD1 aligns across 7 bases. Germline CDR1 reads SGDLS; CDR2 reads YYNGEE. V shed 5 bases, J shed 4 bases, and the junction held 8 bases outside the gene matches. This CDR3 region has 15 residues. This chain's CDR3 is CASRAGTVLTGELFF. In DNA, the CDR3 is TGTGCCAGCAGAGCTGGGACAGTTCTCACCGGGGAGCTGTTTTTT. The whole variable domain, filled in from reference TRBV9 and TRBJ2-2, reads DSGVTQTPKHLITATGQRVTLRCSPRSGDLSVYWYQQSLDQGLQFLIQYYNGEERAKGNILERFSAQQFPDLHSELNLSSLELGDSALYFCASRAGTVLTGELFFGEGSRLTVL.

This clone showed up just once. CDR3 loop: CASSLYSGNTIYF. The CDR3 DNA is TGTGCCAGCAGTTTGTATTCTGGAAACACCATATATTTT. This chain joins TRBV12-3 or TRBV12-4 and TRBJ1-3; D unresolved. The V gene lost 3 bases and the J gene lost 1 base, with 4 bases spanning the gap. The CDR3 loop spans 13 amino acids.

This clone has a handful of counts. The DNA for the CDR3 is TGCGCCAGCAGCTCTGGACTGACCCTGGCGAACACCATATATTTT. Encoded protein: CASSSGLTLANTIYF. The chain employs TRBV5-1 and TRBJ1-3, with unresolved D. V dropped 3 bases and J dropped 7 bases, with 17 bases sitting between them. The length of the CDR3 is 15 residues. Germline V gene lookup returns CDR1 SGHRS and CDR2 YFSETQ.

This chain uses TRBV19 with TRBJ2-3; 10 bases agree with TRBD1. From germline, CDR1 is LNHDA and CDR2 SQIVND (reference sequence). There are 14 residues in the CDR3. V gave up 5 bases and J gave up 4 bases; unmatched junction bases: 3. The CDR3: CASSWTGGSDTQYF. The CDR3 nucleotides are TGTGCCAGTAGTTGGACAGGGGGTTCAGATACGCAGTATTTT.

The V call is TRBV11-2, the J call TRBJ2-1, with 9 bases matching TRBD2. CDR3 size: 17 residues. Germline CDR1 and CDR2: SGHAT and FQNNGV. V gave up 0 bases and J gave up 6 bases; unmatched junction bases: 9. This chain's CDR3 is CASSLDLRAGGINEQFF. CDR3 sequence (DNA): TGTGCCAGCAGCTTAGATCTGAGGGCGGGGGGGATCAATGAGCAGTTCTTC.

This clone occurred once. V and J are TRBV28 and TRBJ1-6, with 8 positions matching TRBD1. V dropped 3 bases and J dropped 0; count of bases not matched to a gene: 16. The CDR3 consists of 21 residues. Per germline, CDR1 MDHEN and CDR2 SYDVKM. CDR3 sequence reads: CASSFLGLDRGQGSYNSPLHF. CDR3 in DNA: TGTGCCAGCAGTTTTTTGGGGTTAGACAGGGGACAAGGCTCCTATAATTCACCCCTCCACTTT.

The CDR3 coding sequence is TGCAGCGCCTCCCGGGACAGGGGTTTCACTGAAGCTTTCTTT. It is translated as CSASRDRGFTEAFF. The gene calls are TRBV29-1 and TRBJ1-1; TRBD1 matches at 10 bases. The CDR3 has 14 residues. Germline CDR1 is SQVTM and CDR2 is ANQGSEA. The V segment lost 7 bases and the J segment 4 bases; nucleotides outside the gene matches: 9.

The chain combines TRBV24-1 with TRBJ1-1, with D unresolved. Trimming shortened V by 5 bases and J by 0 bases, and 9 bases separated the two germline ends. Germline V CDR1 and CDR2: KGHDR, SFDVKD. The CDR3 runs 14 residues. CDR3 in DNA: TGTGCCACCAGTGGGTCGGGGATGAACACTGAAGCTTTCTTT. Its protein product is CATSGSGMNTEAFF.

The rearrangement joins TRBV28 to TRBJ1-1; D ambiguous. There are 13 residues in the CDR3. In germline, CDR1 is MDHEN, CDR2 SYDVKM. The germline V and J ends were trimmed by 7 bases and 0 bases, with 9 bases remaining between them. This CDR3 is CASTINMNTEAFF. The CDR3 DNA follows: TGTGCCAGCACCATTAACATGAACACTGAAGCTTTCTTT.

As DNA, the CDR3 is TGTGCCAGCAGCTCCCCACTGCGGGGCAGCACAGATACGCAGTATTTT. Its translation: CASSSPLRGSTDTQYF. V is TRBV7-9 and J is TRBJ2-3; perhaps TRBD2 as D (6 bases). Trimming took 4 bases from V and 0 from J, leaving 14 bases between them. Germline assignment: CDR1 SEHNR and CDR2 FQNEAQ (reference sequence). The CDR3 loop spans 16 amino acids.

CDR3 coding DNA: TGTGCCAGCAGTTCATTCGTATCGACGGGGAACACTGAAGCTTTCTTT. This codes for CASSSFVSTGNTEAFF. V usage is TRBV27 and J usage is TRBJ1-1, with D hard to call. From germline, CDR1 is MNHEY and CDR2 SMNVEV (reference sequence). Trimming pared 4 bases from V and 1 base from J, leaving 16 bases between. The CDR3 covers 16 residues.

V and J are TRBV4-2 and TRBJ2-5; 9 positions match TRBD2. V lost 0 bases, J lost 7 bases, and 9 bases stayed unmatched. This CDR3 contains 16 residues. CDR1 and CDR2 from the germline V gene are LGHNA and YNFKEQ. This CDR3 is CASSQDSSGGPGTQYF. CDR3 in DNA: TGTGCCAGCAGCCAAGATTCCAGCGGGGGGCCCGGGACCCAGTACTTC.

This clone has just a few counts. The chain carries TRBV7-9 and TRBJ2-7; 11 bases agree with TRBD2. From germline, CDR1 is SEHNR and CDR2 FQNEAQ (reference sequence). This CDR3 has 16 residues. Trimming took 2 bases from V and 3 from J; bases not matched to a gene: 6. The CDR3 is CASSLSPGTSGYEQYF. The DNA of the CDR3 is TGTGCCAGCAGCTTAAGTCCCGGGACTAGCGGCTACGAGCAGTACTTC.

This chain joins TRBV5-6 and TRBJ2-1, with TRBD1 matching 7 bases. Germline V gene sequence: CDR1 SGHDT, CDR2 YYEEEE. The CDR3 sequence is 13 residues long. V trimming: 10 bases; J trimming: 4 bases; junction bases outside the gene matches: 8. CDR3: CASTGQVYNEQFF. CDR3 DNA: TGTGCCTCGACCGGACAGGTGTACAATGAGCAGTTCTTC.

V gene TRBV7-9 combines with J gene TRBJ2-6; D uncertain. The CDR3 is 12 residues long. V was trimmed by 8 bases and J by 5 bases, leaving 7 bases between them. Germline CDR1 and CDR2: SEHNR and FQNEAQ (reference sequence). In nucleotides, the CDR3 is TGTGCCAGCCAGTCGTGGGCCAACGTCCTGACTTTC. Residues: CASQSWANVLTF. Filled out from reference TRBV7-9 and TRBJ2-6, the complete variable domain reads DTGVSQNPRHKITKRGQNVTFRCDPISEHNRLYWYRQTLGQGPEFLTYFQNEAQLEKSRLLSDRFSAERPKGSFSTLEIQRTEQGDSAMYLCASQSWANVLTFGAGSRLTVL.

This clone was seen a handful of times. The chain has TRBV10-3 and TRBJ2-7; a possible D gene is TRBD1 (5 bases). Deletions cut 5 bases from V and 5 bases from J, with 19 bases between. This CDR3 region has 15 residues. Looked up from germline, CDR1 is ENHRY and CDR2 is SYGVKD. The CDR3 nucleotides are TGTGCCATCAGTCCAACAAAGGGCAGGGCCGACGAGCAGTACTTC. Its translation is CAISPTKGRADEQYF.

CDR3 region: CSVEVVIGNTIYF. The CDR3 coding sequence is TGCAGCGTTGAAGTGGTGATCGGGAACACCATATATTTT. The V gene is TRBV29-1, the J gene TRBJ1-3; D gene uncertain. CDR3 length: 13 amino acids. The germline V gene encodes CDR1 SQVTM and CDR2 ANQGSEA. The V end was cut by 1 base, the J end by 7 bases, with 11 bases between.

The chain joins TRBV9 to TRBJ1-1, with TRBD1 matching 7 bases. CDR1 and CDR2 (germline): SGDLS, YYNGEE. V dropped 2 bases and J dropped 4; count of bases not matched to a gene: 5. The CDR3 contains 14 residues. CDR3 bases: TGTGCCAGCAGCGTCACAGGGGTGGGCACTGAAGCTTTCTTT. Amino acid sequence: CASSVTGVGTEAFF.

V gene TRBV2 combines with J gene TRBJ1-2; possible D gene TRBD1, 5 bases. Trimming cost V 2 bases and J 4 bases, with 11 bases left between them. The germline CDR1 and CDR2 sequences are SNHLY and FYNNEI. The CDR3 is 14 residues long. CDR3 nucleotide sequence: TGTGCCAGCAGTGAACGGGGGAAGGTCTATGGCTACACCTTC. It specifies CASSERGKVYGYTF.